This T cell receptor beta chain was found in a study of blood T cells in healthy people across ages. The overall study: When template switching was applied, about one barcoded beta molecule was captured per two T cells.

Healthy Caucasian individuals from Russia aged about 6 to 100 were enrolled as donors. Each sample gave at least 7 million isolated PBMCs. A sample-barcoded 5' primer and a J-beta primer mix were used in a second PCR of roughly 7 to 11 cycles. Each cDNA molecule, via a template-switch adaptor with 12 random nucleotides, was tagged. TCRdb re-called the 5' RACE reads through MiXCR, storing one row per CDR3 protein. The sample holds about 670,000 distinct CDR3 sequences, around 43% seen once. CDR3 length: 14 residues. J gave up 1 base and V 6 bases, and 5 bases lay outside the gene matches. Germline CDR1 reads DFQATT; CDR2 reads SNEGSKA (reference sequence).

This TCR derives from a man older than 75 in good health. The sequenced material came from blood. The chain links TRBV20-1 to TRBJ2-5, with 10 bases aligning to TRBD1. The CDR3 DNA reads TGCAGTGCAACCGACAGGGGGCCCCAAGAGACCCAGTACTTC. Its translation: CSATDRGPQETQYF.